This T cell receptor beta chain came from a study of shared clonotypes between healthy human individuals (dated by TCRdb to the early 2020s). With regard to the full study: The cohort included three men and a couple of women between 18 and 49 years of age. Blood TCR repertoires of about 5 healthy adults were deeply sequenced to estimate repertoire size and the extent of clonotype sharing between individuals. To increase sequencing depth and limit assay-specific biases, different laboratories used diverse techniques to prepare libraries and sequence TCR repertoires. Between about 0.85 and 9.5 billion PBMCs per donor were obtained by leukapheresis.

Details on this clone: The antigen it recognizes is unknown. No qualities accompany the bases; no much larger clone lies one base away.

The CDR3 measures 14 amino acids from cysteine to phenylalanine. Only the CDR3 region is kept as DNA, spanning 42 bases read in frame from base 1. CDR1 MNHNS and CDR2 SASEGT are derived from the germline V gene. The V and J ends are trimmed by 2 bases and 0 bases, leaving 7 bases between them. The donors were healthy, HIV-negative adults who had no recently reported acute infections or vaccinations. Every donor was a Caucasian adult living in Nashville, Tennessee, USA. For unsorted samples, some 90 million PBMCs were counted, and genomic DNA was extracted using the QIAamp DNA Blood Mini kit. Blood was collected by leukapheresis, and PBMCs were isolated by Ficoll-Histopaque density gradient centrifugation and then cryopreserved in liquid nitrogen vapor phase. The research as a whole found: Sampling was limited to blood, and TCR repertoires in tissue likely differ from TCR repertoires in blood. Because the study included a small number of donors, the genetic and exposure-history diversity represented was limited. Pairwise subsampling indicated that sequencing depth was expected to affect the degree of clonotype sharing among donors.

TCR CDR3 regions were amplified from genomic DNA by multiplex PCR using the deep immunoSEQ assay. Extracted genomic DNA from each cell subset was distributed evenly across all wells of several immunoSEQ 96-well plates, and each plate was treated as a replicate. For unsorted PBMC, each replicate PCR was loaded with 250 to 300 ng genomic DNA, equivalent to tens of thousands of T cell genomes. Unsorted PBMC genomic DNA was sequenced across ten immunoSEQ deep assay plates. Purified libraries were quantified with a Qubit 3.0 fluorometer, sized on a Bioanalyzer 2100, and re-quantified with the KAPA Library Quantification kit. A separate single-read 150-cycle Illumina NextSeq 550 flow cell was used to sequence each immunoSEQ 96-well plate. The authors processed their data as follows. Because the immunoSEQ output held only junctional sequences and lacked quality scores, the filtering could not match the filtering applied to full-length reads. To assign V/J genes and CDR3, sequences were annotated against IMGT germline references using PyIR, a Python wrapper for IgBLAST v1.9. Reads were removed for weak V/J assignments (E-value above 1e-6), missing CDR3, stop codons, out-of-frame junctions, or ambiguous translated residues. V3J clonotypes were defined as sequences sharing an identical inferred V gene, J gene, and CDR3 amino acid sequence. Percentage overlap between repertoires was calculated by dividing the number of shared unique clonotypes by the size of the smaller repertoire. Three approaches were used to assess repertoire richness: RTK rarefaction, the Chao1 estimator, and Recon v2.1 estimates of unobserved clonotypes. TCRdb provides this immuneACCESS table in a form limited to in-frame rearrangements. Some clones are lacking; in checked studies, under half of them reflect an unresolved V gene, and why the rest are absent is not known. V, J and clone size derive from that table, while D and trimming were established from the DNA sequence. The sample table lists roughly 500,000 clones, 78% of them with a count of one. The top ten clones comprise about 12% of the sample.

The sequence came from a woman aged 35 to 49 in good health. Some clones in this sample may be carry-over from other donors' samples. The specimen was PBMCs. The V and J genes are TRBV6-1 and TRBJ1-1, with no D gene named confidently. The CDR3 region: CASSEQNLNTEAFF. The nucleotide sequence reads TGTGCCAGCAGTGAACAGAACCTGAACACTGAAGCTTTCTTT.